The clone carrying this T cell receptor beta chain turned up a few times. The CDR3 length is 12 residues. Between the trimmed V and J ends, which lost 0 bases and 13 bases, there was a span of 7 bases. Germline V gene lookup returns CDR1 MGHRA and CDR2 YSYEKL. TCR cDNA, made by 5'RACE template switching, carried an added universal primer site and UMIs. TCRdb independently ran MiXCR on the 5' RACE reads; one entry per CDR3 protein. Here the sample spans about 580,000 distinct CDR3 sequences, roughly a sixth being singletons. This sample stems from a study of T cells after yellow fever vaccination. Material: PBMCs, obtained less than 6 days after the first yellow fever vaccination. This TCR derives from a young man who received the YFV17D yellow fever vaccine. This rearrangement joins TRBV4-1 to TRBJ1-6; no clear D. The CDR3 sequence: CASSQEIGPLHF. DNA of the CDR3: TGCGCCAGCAGCCAAGAAATTGGGCCCCTCCACTTT.